This T cell receptor beta chain was observed in a study of CD8 T cells in ankylosing spondylitis. Study-level results: Some motif variants had been reported before (in reactive arthritis synovial fluid and blood). Significantly higher representation of disease-linked clones was reported for matched ankylosing spondylitis synovial fluid. Ankylosing spondylitis blood seemed to carry a telltale TCR beta motif made of several highly homologous variants.

This clonotype appeared many times. Its antigen is not identified. Each TCR beta library was made by quantitative 5'-RACE that incorporated molecular barcodes. In TCRdb, the 5' RACE reads were re-called with MiXCR into one record per CDR3 protein. Seen here are 300,000 to 350,000 distinct CDR3 sequences, around 10% observed once, and the top ten hold roughly 9.2%. The V end was cut by 6 bases, the J end by 4 bases, with 19 bases between. From germline, CDR1 is DFQATT and CDR2 SNEGSKA (reference sequence). The CDR3 has 15 residues. The rearrangement joins TRBV20-1 to TRBJ2-1; D may match TRBD1 or TRBD2 (5 bases each). The specimen sequenced was blood, either unsorted or a sorted T cell fraction (not recorded which). The source of this sequence is a female donor with ankylosing spondylitis or in good health (not recorded which). The CDR3 here is CSAKNGAGDYNEQFF. In nucleotides, the CDR3 is TGCAGTGCCAAAAACGGGGCAGGAGATTACAATGAGCAGTTCTTC.